A single sample is the source of the 18 T cell receptor beta chains below, sequenced in a study of T cells in pancreatic ductal adenocarcinoma. The protocol was immunoSEQ multiplex PCR, while the TCRdb copy is restricted to in-frame clones and leaves out a portion. The sample has 4,500 to 5,000 clones; 79% are singletons. No neoadjuvant therapy was given to the selected pancreatic ductal adenocarcinoma patients before their surgery. Sequencing used pancreatic tumor tissue. These receptors all stem from a human donor with pancreatic ductal adenocarcinoma. The donor label of this sample is uncertain.

This clone was recorded a few times. The chain is built from TRBV9 and TRBJ2-1; tentatively, D is TRBD2 (5 bases). The ends were cut back, 0 bases at V and 3 bases at J, with 10 bases in the middle. Germline CDR1 SGDLS, CDR2 YYNGEE. This CDR3 region has 15 residues. DNA for the CDR3: TGTGCCAGCAGCGTAGGGTCCGGAGGCTACAATGAGCAGTTCTTC. Translating gives CASSVGSGGYNEQFF.

This chain links TRBV6-6 with TRBJ1-2; 8 bases map to TRBD1. The J segment lost 1 base and the V segment lost 7 bases, leaving 8 bases of the junction unmatched. This CDR3 contains 15 residues. Germline loops: CDR1 MNHNY, CDR2 SVGAGI (reference sequence). CDR3 sequence reads: CASTKTGQGNYGYTF. CDR3 bases: TGTGCCAGCACCAAGACCGGACAGGGTAACTATGGCTACACCTTC.

The chain joins TRBV7-9 to TRBJ1-2; 8 bases are shared with TRBD1. Germline lookup yields CDR1 SEHNR and CDR2 FQNEAQ (reference sequence). The CDR3 covers 18 residues. Losses at the gene ends were 1 base for V and 0 bases for J; bases not matched to a gene: 10. The CDR3: CASSLGSGGPGTNYGYTF. In DNA, the CDR3 is TGTGCCAGCAGCTTAGGTTCAGGGGGCCCAGGGACTAACTATGGCTACACCTTC.

This chain joins TRBV10-3 and TRBJ1-2, with D perhaps TRBD1 (6 bases). Germline V gene sequence: CDR1 ENHRY, CDR2 SYGVKD. V was clipped by 10 bases and J by 0 bases, with 18 bases between them. This CDR3 spans 15 amino acids. The CDR3 loop is CATRPGQEANYGYTF. CDR3 nucleotide sequence: TGTGCCACCCGTCCGGGACAAGAAGCTAACTATGGCTACACCTTC.

This chain connects TRBV2 to TRBJ1-2; 7 bases are shared with TRBD1. After removal of 6 bases from V and 7 bases from J, the junction contained 5 bases not matched to a gene. CDR3 length: 12 residues. Germline V gives CDR1 SNHLY, CDR2 FYNNEI. The CDR3 here is CASRLGDSGYTF. CDR3 in DNA: TGTGCCAGCAGGTTAGGGGACAGTGGCTACACCTTC.

The chain carries TRBV27 and TRBJ1-2; D not resolved. Trimming took 5 bases from V and 0 from J, leaving 7 bases between them. The CDR3 has 13 amino acids. The V gene's germline CDR1 is MNHEY and CDR2 SMNVEV (reference sequence). CDR3 bases: TGTGCCAGCAGTCCTCTAACTAACTATGGCTACACCTTC. Its translation is CASSPLTNYGYTF.

This chain connects TRBV9 to TRBJ2-1; 12 bases are shared with TRBD2. The CDR3 is 16 residues long. V lost 3 bases, J lost 5 bases, and 6 bases stayed unmatched. In germline, CDR1 is SGDLS, CDR2 YYNGEE. The CDR3 spells CASSESLAGGNNEQFF. DNA for the CDR3: TGTGCCAGCAGCGAGTCACTAGCGGGAGGAAACAATGAGCAGTTCTTC.

J is TRBJ1-5 and V is TRBV7-2, with 7 bases aligning to TRBD1. The CDR3 is 17 amino acids. Germline V CDR1 and CDR2: SGHTA, FQGNSA. J was trimmed by 2 bases and V by 1 base; bases with no gene match: 8. CDR3 residues: CASSLGQGLSGNQPQHF. The CDR3 bases are TGTGCCAGCAGCTTAGGACAGGGTCTAAGTGGCAATCAGCCCCAGCATTTT.

This clone was recorded a few times. CDR3 amino acids: CASSVPGQLSTDTQYF. CDR3 nucleotides: TGCGCCAGCAGTGTCCCGGGACAGCTTAGCACAGATACGCAGTATTTT. This chain connects TRBV10-2 to TRBJ2-3; 7 positions agree with TRBD1. CDR1 and CDR2 (germline): WSHSY, SAAADI. The CDR3 covers 16 residues. With V trimmed by 4 bases and J by 0 bases, 7 bases remained unmatched.

V usage is TRBV29-1 and J usage is TRBJ2-2, with TRBD1 matching over 9 bases. This CDR3 has 17 amino acids. From germline, CDR1 is SQVTM and CDR2 ANQGSEA. The V and J ends lost 6 bases and 4 bases, in that order; junction bases with no gene match: 15. CDR3 DNA sequence: TGCAGCGTCGTCGAATCGGGGCACAGGGGGCCCACCGGGGAGCTGTTTTTT. This sequence encodes CSVVESGHRGPTGELFF.

J is TRBJ1-6 and V is TRBV18; possible D gene TRBD1, 5 bases. The V and J ends lost 1 base and 6 bases respectively, with 13 bases between them. Germline V gives CDR1 KGHSH, CDR2 LQKENI. The CDR3 consists of 16 residues. The CDR3 region has the DNA TGTGCCAGCTCACCACAGCGGGACGGCCCTAATTCACCCCTCCACTTT. The encoded protein is CASSPQRDGPNSPLHF.

This clone was detected once. The chain combines TRBV9 with TRBJ1-5; D gene unclear. The CDR3 spans 19 residues. Germline V gives CDR1 SGDLS, CDR2 YYNGEE. V shed 0 bases and J shed 0 bases, with 19 bases lying between them. The CDR3 DNA reads TGTGCCAGCAGCGTAGGAGAGGTTGGCCAGGTCCATAGCAATCAGCCCCAGCATTTT. This gives the protein CASSVGEVGQVHSNQPQHF.

The chain links TRBV9 to TRBJ1-6, with D tentatively TRBD1 (6 bases). The ends were cut back, 4 bases at V and 6 bases at J, with 17 bases in the middle. The CDR3 loop spans 16 amino acids. Per the germline V gene, CDR1 is SGDLS and CDR2 is YYNGEE. The CDR3 DNA reads TGTGCCAGCAGCCCCCGGGGGCAGACCACTAATTCACCCCTCCACTTT. Its protein is CASSPRGQTTNSPLHF.

The chain carries TRBV5-6 and TRBJ1-2; tentatively, D is TRBD1 (5 bases). The CDR3 sequence is 15 residues long. Germline CDR1 reads SGHDT; CDR2 reads YYEEEE. V was cut by 1 base and J by 1 base, with 11 bases left in between. In DNA form, the CDR3 reads TGTGCCAGCAGCTTGAGAGGGGCCGTTAACTATGGCTACACCTTC. This gives the protein CASSLRGAVNYGYTF.

The genes are TRBV6-5 and TRBJ1-1; D gene unclear. Germline CDR1 and CDR2: MNHEY and SVGAGI. V lost 0 bases to trimming and J lost 12 bases, with 5 bases between them. The CDR3 covers 10 residues. The CDR3 here is CASSYSPPFF. CDR3 DNA: TGTGCCAGCAGTTACTCGCCTCCTTTCTTT.

This clone appeared a few times. The chain uses TRBV7-9 and TRBJ2-1; 13 bases fit TRBD2. V was pared by 2 bases and J by 2 bases, with 9 bases of the junction left unmatched. CDR3 length: 19 residues. The germline V gene encodes CDR1 SEHNR and CDR2 FQNEAQ (reference sequence). In nucleotides, the CDR3 is TGTGCCAGCAGCTTAATTTATTGGGGACTAGCGGGACCCTACAATGAGCAGTTCTTC. Protein: CASSLIYWGLAGPYNEQFF.

This rearrangement joins TRBV6-1 to TRBJ1-1; no clear D gene. The V end was cut by 2 bases, the J end by 1 base, with 2 bases between. From germline, CDR1 is MNHNS and CDR2 SASEGT. CDR3 length equals 12 residues. The CDR3 spells CASSEQNTEAFF. The CDR3 coding sequence is TGTGCCAGCAGTGAACAGAACACTGAAGCTTTCTTT.

A few counts support this clone. This chain joins TRBV7-2 and TRBJ1-5; the D is unclear. CDR1 is SGHTA, CDR2 FQGNSA, per germline. The CDR3 is 13 amino acids. The V end was cut by 5 bases, the J end by 2 bases, with 7 bases between. CDR3 nucleotides: TGTGCCAGCAGCGTACGGGGCAATCAGCCCCAGCATTTT. Translation: CASSVRGNQPQHF.